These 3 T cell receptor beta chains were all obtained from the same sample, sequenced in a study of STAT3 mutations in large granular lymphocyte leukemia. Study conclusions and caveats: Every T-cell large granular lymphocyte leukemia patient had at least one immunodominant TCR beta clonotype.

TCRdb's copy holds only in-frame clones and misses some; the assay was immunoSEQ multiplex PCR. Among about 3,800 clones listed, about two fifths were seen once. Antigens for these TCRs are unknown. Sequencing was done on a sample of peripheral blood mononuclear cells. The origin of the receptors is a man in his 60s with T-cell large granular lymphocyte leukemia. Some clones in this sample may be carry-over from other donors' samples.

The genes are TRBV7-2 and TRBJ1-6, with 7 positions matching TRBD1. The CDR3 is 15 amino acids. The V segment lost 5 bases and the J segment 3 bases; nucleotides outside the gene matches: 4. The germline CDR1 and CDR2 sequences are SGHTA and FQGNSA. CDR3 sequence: CASSGGGFYNSPLHF. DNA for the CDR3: TGTGCCAGCAGCGGAGGGGGCTTCTATAATTCACCCCTCCACTTT. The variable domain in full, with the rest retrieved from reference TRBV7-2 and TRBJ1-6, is GAGVSQSPSNKVTEKGKDVELRCDPISGHTALYWYRQSLGQGLEFLIYFQGNSAPDKSGLPSDRFSAERTGGSVSTLTIQRTQQEDSAVYLCASSGGGFYNSPLHFGNGTRLTVT.

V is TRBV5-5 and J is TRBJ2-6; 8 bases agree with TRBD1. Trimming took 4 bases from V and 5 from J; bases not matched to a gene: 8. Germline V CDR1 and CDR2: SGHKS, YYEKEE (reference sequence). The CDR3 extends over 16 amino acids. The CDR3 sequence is CASSKAAGGWANVLTF. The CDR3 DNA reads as TGTGCCAGCAGCAAGGCGGCAGGGGGCTGGGCCAACGTCCTGACTTTC. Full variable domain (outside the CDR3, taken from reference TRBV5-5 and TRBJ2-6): DAGVTQSPTHLIKTRGQQVTLRCSPISGHKSVSWYQQVLGQGPQFIFQYYEKEERGRGNFPDRFSARQFPNYSSELNVNALLLGDSALYLCASSKAAGGWANVLTFGAGSRLTVL.

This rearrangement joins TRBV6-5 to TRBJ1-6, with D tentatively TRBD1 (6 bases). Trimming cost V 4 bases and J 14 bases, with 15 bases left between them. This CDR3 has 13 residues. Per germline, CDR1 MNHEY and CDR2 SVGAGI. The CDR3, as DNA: TGTGCCAGCAGTTTGGACCGACAGGCTACCCTCCACTTT. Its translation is CASSLDRQATLHF.